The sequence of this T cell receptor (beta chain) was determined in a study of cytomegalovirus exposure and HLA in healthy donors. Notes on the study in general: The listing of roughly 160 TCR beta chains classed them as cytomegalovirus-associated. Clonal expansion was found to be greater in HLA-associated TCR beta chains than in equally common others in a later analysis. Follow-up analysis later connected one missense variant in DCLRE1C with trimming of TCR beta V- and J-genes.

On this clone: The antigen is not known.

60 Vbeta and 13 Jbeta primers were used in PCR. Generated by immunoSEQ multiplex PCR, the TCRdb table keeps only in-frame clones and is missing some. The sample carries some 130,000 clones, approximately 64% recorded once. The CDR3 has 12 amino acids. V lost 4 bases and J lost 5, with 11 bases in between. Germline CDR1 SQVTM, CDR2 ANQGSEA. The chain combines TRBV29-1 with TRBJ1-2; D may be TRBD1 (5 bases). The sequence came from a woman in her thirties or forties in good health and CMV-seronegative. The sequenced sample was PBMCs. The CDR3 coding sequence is TGCAGCGTTGGGACCCGGGGGTATGGCTACACCTTC. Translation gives CSVGTRGYGYTF.